The clone carrying this T cell receptor beta chain was recorded many times. The record originates from a study of regulatory T cells in long-lasting Graves disease. Germline V gene data show CDR1 as SGHKS and CDR2 as YYEKEE (reference sequence). V lost 2 bases, J lost 4 bases, and 12 bases lay in between. This CDR3 has 14 amino acids. Described time point: newly diagnosed GD, antithyroid drugs for less than 3 months. RNA extracted from PBMCs served as the sequencing template. As a group, patients came from one endocrinology department in Xi'an, China. TCR beta libraries were built with iRepertoire HTBI primers and Arm-PCR of CDR3 regions. TCRdb processed the multiplex PCR reads anew with MiXCR; each CDR3 protein has one entry. The table includes some 460,000 distinct CDR3 sequences, roughly 15% detected once. These data were likewise used in another study, on T cells in Graves' hyperthyroidism and ophthalmopathy. That paper notes: Separating ophthalmopathy from stable hyperthyroidism was achieved by a 13 V-J model.

The clonotype originates from a man aged 35 to 55 with Graves disease. J is TRBJ2-5 and V is TRBV5-5; D gene uncertain. This specimen consisted of peripheral blood mononuclear cells (PBMCs), obtained at new diagnosis, from a patient treated with antithyroid drugs. The chain's CDR3 is CASSFGPTGETQYF. In DNA, the CDR3 is TGTGCCAGCAGCTTCGGCCCGACGGGAGAGACCCAGTACTTC. The full variable domain, with the rest looked up from reference TRBV5-5 and TRBJ2-5, is DAGVTQSPTHLIKTRGQQVTLRCSPISGHKSVSWYQQVLGQGPQFIFQYYEKEERGRGNFPDRFSARQFPNYSSELNVNALLLGDSALYLCASSFGPTGETQYFGPGTRLLVL.